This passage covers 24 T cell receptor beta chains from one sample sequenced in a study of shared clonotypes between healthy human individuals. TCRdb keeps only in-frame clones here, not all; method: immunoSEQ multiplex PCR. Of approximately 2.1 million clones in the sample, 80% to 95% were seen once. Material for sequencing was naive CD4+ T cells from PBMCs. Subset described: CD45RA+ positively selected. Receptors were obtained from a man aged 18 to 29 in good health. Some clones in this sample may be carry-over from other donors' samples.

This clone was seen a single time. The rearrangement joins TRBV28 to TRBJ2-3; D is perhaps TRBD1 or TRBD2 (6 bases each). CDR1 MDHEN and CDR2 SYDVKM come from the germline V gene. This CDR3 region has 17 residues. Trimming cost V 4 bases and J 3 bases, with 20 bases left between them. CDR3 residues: CASSSYDPGAETDTQYF. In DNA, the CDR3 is TGTGCCAGCAGTTCTTACGACCCGGGGGCCGAGACAGATACGCAGTATTTT.

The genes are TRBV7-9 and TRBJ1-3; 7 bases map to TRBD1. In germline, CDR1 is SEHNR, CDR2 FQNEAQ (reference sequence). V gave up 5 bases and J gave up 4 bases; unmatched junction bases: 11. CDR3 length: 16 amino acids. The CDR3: CASSPNAWGQGNTIYF. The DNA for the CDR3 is TGTGCCAGCAGCCCAAATGCTTGGGGACAGGGAAACACCATATATTTT.

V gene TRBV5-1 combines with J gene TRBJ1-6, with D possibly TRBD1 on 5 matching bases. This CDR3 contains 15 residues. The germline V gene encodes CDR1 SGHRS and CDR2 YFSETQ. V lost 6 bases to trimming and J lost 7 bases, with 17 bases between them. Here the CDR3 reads CASKLSGAPNSPLHF. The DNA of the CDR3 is TGCGCCAGCAAATTGTCCGGGGCCCCCAATTCACCCCTCCACTTT.

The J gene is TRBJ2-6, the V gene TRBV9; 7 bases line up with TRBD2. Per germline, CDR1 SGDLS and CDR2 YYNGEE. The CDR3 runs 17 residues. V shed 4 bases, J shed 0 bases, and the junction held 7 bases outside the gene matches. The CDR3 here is CASSPRGDNSGANVLTF. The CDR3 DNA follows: TGTGCCAGCAGCCCCCGGGGGGATAACTCTGGGGCCAACGTCCTGACTTTC.

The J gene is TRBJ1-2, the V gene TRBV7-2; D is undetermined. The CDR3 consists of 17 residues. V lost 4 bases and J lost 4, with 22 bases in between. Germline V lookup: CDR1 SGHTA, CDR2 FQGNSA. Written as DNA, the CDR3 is TGTGCCAGCAGCTCCCCCCGGCACAACTCTCTTGGCTATGGCTACACCTTC. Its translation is CASSSPRHNSLGYGYTF.

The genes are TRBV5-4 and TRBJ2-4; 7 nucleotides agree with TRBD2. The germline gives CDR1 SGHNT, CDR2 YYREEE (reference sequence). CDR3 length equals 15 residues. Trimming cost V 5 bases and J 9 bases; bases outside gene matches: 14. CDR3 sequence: CASSPRVGREGIQYF. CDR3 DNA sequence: TGTGCCAGCAGTCCTAGAGTGGGGAGGGAGGGCATTCAGTACTTC.

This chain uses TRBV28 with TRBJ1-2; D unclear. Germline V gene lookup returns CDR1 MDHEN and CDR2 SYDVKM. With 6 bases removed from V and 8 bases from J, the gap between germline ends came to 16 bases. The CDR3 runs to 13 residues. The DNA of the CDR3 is TGTGCCAGCAGAGACCCGGGCCAAAGCGGCTACACCTTC. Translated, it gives CASRDPGQSGYTF.

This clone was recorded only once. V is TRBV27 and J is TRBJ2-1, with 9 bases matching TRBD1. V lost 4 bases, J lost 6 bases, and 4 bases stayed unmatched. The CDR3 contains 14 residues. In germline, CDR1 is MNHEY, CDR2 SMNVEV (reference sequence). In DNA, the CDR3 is TGTGCCAGCAGTTCGGGACAGGGAATCAATGAGCAGTTCTTC. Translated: CASSSGQGINEQFF.

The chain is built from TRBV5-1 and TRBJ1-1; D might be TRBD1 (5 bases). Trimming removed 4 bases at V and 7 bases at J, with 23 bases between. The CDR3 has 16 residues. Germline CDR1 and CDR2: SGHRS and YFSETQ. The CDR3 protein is CASSPRGRGSLGEAFF. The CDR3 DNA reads TGCGCCAGCAGCCCGCGGGGAAGGGGCTCTTTAGGTGAAGCTTTCTTT. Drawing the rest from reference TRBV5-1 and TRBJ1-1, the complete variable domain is KAGVTQTPRYLIKTRGQQVTLSCSPISGHRSVSWYQQTPGQGLQFLFEYFSETQRNKGNFPGRFSGRQFSNSRSEMNVSTLELGDSALYLCASSPRGRGSLGEAFFGQGTRLTVV.

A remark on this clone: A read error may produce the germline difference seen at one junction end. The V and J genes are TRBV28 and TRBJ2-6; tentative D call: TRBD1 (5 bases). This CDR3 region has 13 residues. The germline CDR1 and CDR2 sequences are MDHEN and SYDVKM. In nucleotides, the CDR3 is TGTGCGAGCAGGGTACCCGGGGCCAACGTCCTGACTTTC. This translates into CASRVPGANVLTF.

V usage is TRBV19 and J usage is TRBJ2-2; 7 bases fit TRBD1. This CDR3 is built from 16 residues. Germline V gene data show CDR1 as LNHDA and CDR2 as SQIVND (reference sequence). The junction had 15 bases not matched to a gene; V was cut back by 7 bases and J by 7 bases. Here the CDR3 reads CASISRGQGFIGELFF. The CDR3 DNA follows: TGTGCCAGTATATCTAGGGGGCAGGGATTCATCGGGGAGCTGTTTTTT.

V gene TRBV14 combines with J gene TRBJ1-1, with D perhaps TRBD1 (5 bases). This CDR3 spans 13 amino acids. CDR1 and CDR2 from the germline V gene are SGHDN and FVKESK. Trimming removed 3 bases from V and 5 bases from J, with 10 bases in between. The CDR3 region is CASSHSRGTEAFF. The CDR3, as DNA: TGTGCCAGCAGCCATTCCCGGGGGACTGAAGCTTTCTTT.

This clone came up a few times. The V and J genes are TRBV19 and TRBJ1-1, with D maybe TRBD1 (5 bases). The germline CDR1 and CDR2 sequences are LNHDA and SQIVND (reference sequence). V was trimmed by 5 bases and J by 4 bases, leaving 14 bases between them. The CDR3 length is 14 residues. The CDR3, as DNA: TGTGCCAGTAGTTTCCTCCAGGGTCCCACTGAAGCTTTCTTT. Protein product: CASSFLQGPTEAFF.

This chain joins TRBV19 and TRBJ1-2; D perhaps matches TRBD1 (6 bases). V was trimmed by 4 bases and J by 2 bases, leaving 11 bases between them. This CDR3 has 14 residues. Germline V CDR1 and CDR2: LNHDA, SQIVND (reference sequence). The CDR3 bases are TGTGCCAGTAGTACCCGGGACAACAACTATGGCTACACCTTC. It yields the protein CASSTRDNNYGYTF.

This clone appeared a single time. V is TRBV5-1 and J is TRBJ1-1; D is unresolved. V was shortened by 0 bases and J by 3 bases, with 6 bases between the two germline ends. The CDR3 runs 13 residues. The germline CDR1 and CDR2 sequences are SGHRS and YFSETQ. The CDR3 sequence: CASSLAWDTEAFF. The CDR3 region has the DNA TGCGCCAGCAGCTTGGCCTGGGACACTGAAGCTTTCTTT.

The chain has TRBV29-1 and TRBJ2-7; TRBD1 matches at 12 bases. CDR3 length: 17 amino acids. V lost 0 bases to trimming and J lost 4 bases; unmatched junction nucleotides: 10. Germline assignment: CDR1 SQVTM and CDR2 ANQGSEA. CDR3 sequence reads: CSVEDAGGTGGRYEQYF. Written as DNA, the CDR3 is TGCAGCGTTGAAGATGCCGGGGGGACAGGGGGCAGGTACGAGCAGTACTTC.

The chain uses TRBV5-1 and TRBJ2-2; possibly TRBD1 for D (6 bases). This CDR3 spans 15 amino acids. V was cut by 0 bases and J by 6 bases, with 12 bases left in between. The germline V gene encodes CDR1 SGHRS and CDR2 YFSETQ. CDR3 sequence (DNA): TGCGCCAGCAGCTTGGGACAGGTGTGGGCCGGGGAGCTGTTTTTT. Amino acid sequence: CASSLGQVWAGELFF.

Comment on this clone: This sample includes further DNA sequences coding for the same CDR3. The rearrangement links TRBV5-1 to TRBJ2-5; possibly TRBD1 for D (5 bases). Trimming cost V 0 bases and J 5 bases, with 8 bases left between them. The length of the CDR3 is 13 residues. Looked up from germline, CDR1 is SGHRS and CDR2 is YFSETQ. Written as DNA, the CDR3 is TGCGCCAGCAGCTTGGCAGGGCGGGAGACCCAGTACTTC. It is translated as CASSLAGRETQYF.

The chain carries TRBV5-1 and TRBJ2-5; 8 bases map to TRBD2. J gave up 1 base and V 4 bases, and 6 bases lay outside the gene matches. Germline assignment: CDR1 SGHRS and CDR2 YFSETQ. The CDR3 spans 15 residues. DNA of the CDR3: TGCGCCAGCAGCATCTCTAGCGGGTCCCAAGAGACCCAGTACTTC. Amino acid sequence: CASSISSGSQETQYF.

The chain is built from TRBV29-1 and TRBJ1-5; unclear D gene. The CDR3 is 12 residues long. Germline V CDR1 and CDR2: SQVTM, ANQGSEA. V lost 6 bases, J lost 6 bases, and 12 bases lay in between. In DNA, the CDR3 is TGCAGCGTCGGGGTGGCCGGTCAGCCCCAGCATTTT. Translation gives CSVGVAGQPQHF.

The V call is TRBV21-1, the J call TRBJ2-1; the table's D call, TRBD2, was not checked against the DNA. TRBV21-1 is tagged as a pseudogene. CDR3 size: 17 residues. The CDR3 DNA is TGTGCCAGCAGCAAACCCTCCAGCGGGAGTAAGCCGGGTGAGCAGTTCTTC. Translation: CASSKPSSGSKPGEQFF.

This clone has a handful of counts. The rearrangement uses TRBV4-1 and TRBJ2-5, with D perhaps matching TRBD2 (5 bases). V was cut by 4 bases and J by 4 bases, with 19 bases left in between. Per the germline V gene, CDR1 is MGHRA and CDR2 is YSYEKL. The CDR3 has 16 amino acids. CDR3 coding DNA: TGCGCCAGCAGCCCCGGGAATGGCAGGCCGTCAGAGACCCAGTACTTC. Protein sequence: CASSPGNGRPSETQYF.

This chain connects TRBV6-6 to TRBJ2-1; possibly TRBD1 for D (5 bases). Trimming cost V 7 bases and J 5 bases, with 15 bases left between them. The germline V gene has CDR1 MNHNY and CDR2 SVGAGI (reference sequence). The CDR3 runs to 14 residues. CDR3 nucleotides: TGTGCCAGCAAGGCAGGGTTAATTAACAATGAGCAGTTCTTC. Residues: CASKAGLINNEQFF.

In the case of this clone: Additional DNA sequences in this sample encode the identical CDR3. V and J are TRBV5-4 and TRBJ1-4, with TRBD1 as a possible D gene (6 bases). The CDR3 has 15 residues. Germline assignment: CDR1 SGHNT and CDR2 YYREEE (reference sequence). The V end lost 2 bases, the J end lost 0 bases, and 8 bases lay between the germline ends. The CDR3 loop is CASSLGGTTNEKLFF. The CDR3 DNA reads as TGTGCCAGCAGCTTAGGGGGAACAACTAATGAAAAACTGTTTTTT.